In its sample, the clone carrying this T cell receptor (beta chain) was seen many times. Its antigen is unidentified. In every case, the donor was a healthy Caucasian. This sample was taken from a study of identical twins. Notes on the study in general: Recombination models fit unrelated individuals' TCR alpha sharing but underestimated twins'. Beta out-of-frame sequences showed weaker excess sharing between twins.

Germline CDR1 MNHEY, CDR2 SMNVEV (reference sequence). With 3 bases removed from V and 5 bases from J, the gap between germline ends came to 17 bases. The CDR3 spans 16 residues. A universal primer site was created by template switching, with the cDNA bearing unique molecular identifiers. TCRdb reprocessed the 5' RACE reads via MiXCR and lists one record per CDR3 protein. The profile shows about 220,000 distinct CDR3 sequences, 7.5% of them singletons. This sample was also put to use in a study of yellow fever vaccine responses in identical twins.

The source material was memory (CD45RO+) T cells sorted from blood. The rearrangement joins TRBV27 to TRBJ2-1, with D perhaps TRBD2 (6 bases). The sequence came from a woman aged 18-29 years in good health. Here the CDR3 reads CASSFGSRERHNEQFF. CDR3 DNA: TGTGCCAGCAGTTTTGGTTCCCGGGAGAGGCACAATGAGCAGTTCTTC.